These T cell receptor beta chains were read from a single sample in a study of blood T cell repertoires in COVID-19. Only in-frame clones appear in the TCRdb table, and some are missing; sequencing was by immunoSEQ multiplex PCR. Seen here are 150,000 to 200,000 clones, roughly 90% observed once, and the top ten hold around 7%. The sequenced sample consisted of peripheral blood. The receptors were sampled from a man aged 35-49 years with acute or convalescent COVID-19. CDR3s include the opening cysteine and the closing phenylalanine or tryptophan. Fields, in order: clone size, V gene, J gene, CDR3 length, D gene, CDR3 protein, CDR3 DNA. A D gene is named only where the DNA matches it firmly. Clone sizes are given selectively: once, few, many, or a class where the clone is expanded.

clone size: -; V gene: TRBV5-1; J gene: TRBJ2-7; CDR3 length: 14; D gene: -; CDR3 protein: CASSLRLASYEQYF; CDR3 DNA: TGCGCCAGCAGCCTCCGGCTAGCTTCCTACGAGCAGTACTTC
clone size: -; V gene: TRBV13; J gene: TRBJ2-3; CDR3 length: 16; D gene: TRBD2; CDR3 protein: CASSLKAGDSTDTQYF; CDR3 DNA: TGTGCCAGCAGCTTAAAAGCGGGGGATAGCACAGATACGCAGTATTTT
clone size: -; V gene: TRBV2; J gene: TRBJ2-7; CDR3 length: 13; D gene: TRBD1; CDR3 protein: CASSLQGSNEQYF; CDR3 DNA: TGTGCCAGCAGTCTACAGGGGAGCAACGAGCAGTACTTC
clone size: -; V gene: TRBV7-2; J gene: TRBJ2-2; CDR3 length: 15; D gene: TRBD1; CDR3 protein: CASSLQGEGIGELFF; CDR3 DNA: TGTGCCAGCAGCCTCCAGGGGGAAGGGATCGGGGAGCTGTTTTTT
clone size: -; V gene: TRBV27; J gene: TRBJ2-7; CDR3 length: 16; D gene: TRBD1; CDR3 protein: CASSFITGTGKYEQYF; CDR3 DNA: TGTGCCAGCAGTTTCATCACCGGGACAGGGAAGTACGAGCAGTACTTC
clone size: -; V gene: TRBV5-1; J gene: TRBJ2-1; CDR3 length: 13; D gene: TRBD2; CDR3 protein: CASSASGYNEQFF; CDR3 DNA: TGCGCCAGCAGCGCTAGCGGCTACAATGAGCAGTTCTTC
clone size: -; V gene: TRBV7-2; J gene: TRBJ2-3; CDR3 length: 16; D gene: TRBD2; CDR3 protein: CASSSGLAAGSDTQYF; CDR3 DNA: TGTGCCAGCAGCTCCGGACTAGCGGCGGGGTCAGATACGCAGTATTTT
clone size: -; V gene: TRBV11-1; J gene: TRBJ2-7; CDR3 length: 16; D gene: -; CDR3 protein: CASSLAGQGGFYEQYF; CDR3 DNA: TGTGCCAGCAGCTTAGCGGGCCAGGGAGGCTTCTACGAGCAGTACTTC
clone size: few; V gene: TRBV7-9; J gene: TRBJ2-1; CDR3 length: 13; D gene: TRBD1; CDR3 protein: CASSVGTVNEQFF; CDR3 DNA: TGTGCCAGCAGCGTCGGGACAGTCAATGAGCAGTTCTTC
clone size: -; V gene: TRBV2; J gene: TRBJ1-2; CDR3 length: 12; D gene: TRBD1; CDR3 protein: CASRLTGNGYTF; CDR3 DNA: TGTGCCAGCAGATTGACAGGGAATGGCTACACCTTC
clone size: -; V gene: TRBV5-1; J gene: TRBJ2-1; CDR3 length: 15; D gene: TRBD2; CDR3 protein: CASSLGGGSYNEQFF; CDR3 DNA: TGCGCCAGCAGCTTGGGCGGGGGCTCCTACAATGAGCAGTTCTTC
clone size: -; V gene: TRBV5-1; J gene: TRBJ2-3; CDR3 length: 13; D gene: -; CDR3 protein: CASSLDSRQAQYF; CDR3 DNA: TGCGCCAGCAGCTTGGACTCTAGACAGGCGCAGTATTTT
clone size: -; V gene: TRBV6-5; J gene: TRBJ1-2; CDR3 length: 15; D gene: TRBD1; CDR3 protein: CASSWDRGGNYGYTF; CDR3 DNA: TGTGCCAGCAGCTGGGACAGGGGAGGCAACTATGGCTACACCTTC
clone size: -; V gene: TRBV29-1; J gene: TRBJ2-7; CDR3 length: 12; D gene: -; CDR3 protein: CSVEEALRGQYF; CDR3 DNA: TGCAGCGTCGAGGAGGCACTTCGGGGGCAGTACTTC
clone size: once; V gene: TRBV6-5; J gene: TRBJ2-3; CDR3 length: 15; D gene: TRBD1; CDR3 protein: CASRNRDRLTDTQYF; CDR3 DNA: TGTGCCAGCAGAAACCGGGACAGACTCACAGATACGCAGTATTTT
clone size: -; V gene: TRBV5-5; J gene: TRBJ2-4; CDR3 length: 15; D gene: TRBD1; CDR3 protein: CASSWGWDSKNIQYF; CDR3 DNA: TGTGCCAGCAGCTGGGGATGGGACAGTAAAAACATTCAGTACTTC
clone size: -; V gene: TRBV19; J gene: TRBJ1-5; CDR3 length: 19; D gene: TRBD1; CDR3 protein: CASSPPGGDSDYSNQPQHF; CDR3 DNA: TGTGCCAGTAGCCCCCCGGGTGGGGACAGCGACTATAGCAATCAGCCCCAGCATTTT
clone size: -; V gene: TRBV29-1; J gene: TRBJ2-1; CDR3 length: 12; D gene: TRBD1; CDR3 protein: CSPLDRNNEQFF; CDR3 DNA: TGCAGCCCCTTGGACAGGAACAATGAGCAGTTCTTC
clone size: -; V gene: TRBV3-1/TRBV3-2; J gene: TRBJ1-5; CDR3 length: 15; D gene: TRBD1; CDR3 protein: CASSQGTGVHQPQHF; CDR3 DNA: TGTGCCAGCAGCCAGGGCACAGGGGTCCATCAGCCCCAGCATTTT
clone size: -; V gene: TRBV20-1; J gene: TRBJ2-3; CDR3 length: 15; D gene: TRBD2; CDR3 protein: CSASLTRGGGDTQYF; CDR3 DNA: TGCAGTGCTAGTCTCACCCGCGGGGGTGGAGATACGCAGTATTTT
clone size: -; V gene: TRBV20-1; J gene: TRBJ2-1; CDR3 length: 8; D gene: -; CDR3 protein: CSLNEQFF; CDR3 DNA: TGCAGTTTAAATGAGCAGTTCTTC
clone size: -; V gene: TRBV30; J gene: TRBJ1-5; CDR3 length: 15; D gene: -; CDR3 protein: CAWSTPGANNQPQHF; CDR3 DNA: TGTGCCTGGAGTACGCCAGGGGCTAACAATCAGCCCCAGCATTTT
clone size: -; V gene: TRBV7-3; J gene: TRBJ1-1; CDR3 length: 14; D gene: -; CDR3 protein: CASSLRQGNTEAFF; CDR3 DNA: TGTGCCAGCAGCTTACGGCAGGGGAACACTGAAGCTTTCTTT
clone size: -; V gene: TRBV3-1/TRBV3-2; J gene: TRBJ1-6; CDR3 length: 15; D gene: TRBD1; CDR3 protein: CASSQLGQGTSPLHF; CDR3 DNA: TGTGCCAGCAGCCAATTGGGACAGGGAACTTCACCCCTCCACTTT
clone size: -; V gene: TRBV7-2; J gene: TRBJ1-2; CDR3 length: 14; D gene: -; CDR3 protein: CASSSTGKWNGYTF; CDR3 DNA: TGTGCCAGCAGCTCTACAGGGAAATGGAACGGCTACACCTTC